This TCR beta chain was observed in a study of cytomegalovirus exposure and HLA in healthy donors. Study context: Unique TCR beta sequences numbering 120 million or so came from approximately 180 million T cells in an earlier analysis. The study, taken as a whole, reports: Sequencing likely generated an artifact that appeared as a cluster of highly shared sequence variants. Across all donors, roughly uniform sequencing depth was an assumption of the presence/absence analyses.

PCR was performed using 60 Vbeta and 13 Jbeta primers. The method was immunoSEQ multiplex PCR; TCRdb's version includes in-frame clones alone and lacks a portion of them. Of some 97,000 clones in the sample, approximately 81% were seen once. Regarding donors, all were healthy bone marrow donors. Points on this clone: The antigen is not known.

The specimen was PBMCs. This receptor was obtained from a male donor in good health and CMV-seropositive.

The CDR3 loop reads CASSPDIRGTGELFF. CDR3 bases: TGTGCCAGCAGCCCGGACATACGAGGCACCGGGGAGCTGTTTTTT. The chain carries TRBV7-3 and TRBJ2-2; possible D gene TRBD1, 5 bases. The length of the CDR3 is 15 residues. The V gene lost 5 bases and the J gene lost 4 bases, with 14 bases spanning the gap. Germline loops: CDR1 SGHTA, CDR2 FQGTGA.